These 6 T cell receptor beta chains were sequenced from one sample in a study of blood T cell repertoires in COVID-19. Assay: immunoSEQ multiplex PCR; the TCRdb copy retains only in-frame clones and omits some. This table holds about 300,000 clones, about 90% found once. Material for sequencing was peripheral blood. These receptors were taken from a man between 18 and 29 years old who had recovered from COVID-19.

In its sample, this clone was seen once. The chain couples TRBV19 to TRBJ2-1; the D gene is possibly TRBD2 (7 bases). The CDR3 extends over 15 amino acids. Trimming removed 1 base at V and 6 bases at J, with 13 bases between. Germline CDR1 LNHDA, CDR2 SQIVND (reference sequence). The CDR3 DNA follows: TGTGCCAGTAGTATAGCCGGGGGGCCGATCAATGAGCAGTTCTTC. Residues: CASSIAGGPINEQFF.

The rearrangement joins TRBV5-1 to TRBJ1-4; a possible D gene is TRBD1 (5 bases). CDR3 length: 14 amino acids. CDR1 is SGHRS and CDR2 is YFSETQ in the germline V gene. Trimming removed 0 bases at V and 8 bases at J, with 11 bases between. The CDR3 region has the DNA TGCGCCAGCAGCTTGGGGCAGGGTAGAGAAAAACTGTTTTTT. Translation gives CASSLGQGREKLFF.

The CDR3 bases are TGTGCCAGCAGCTCGGGACTAGCGGGAGTCGAGCAGTACTTC. This codes for CASSSGLAGVEQYF. V and J are TRBV11-2 and TRBJ2-7; 14 nucleotides match TRBD2. The CDR3 spans 14 residues. Trimming took 4 bases from V and 6 from J; bases not matched to a gene: 2. CDR1 SGHAT and CDR2 FQNNGV come from the germline V gene.

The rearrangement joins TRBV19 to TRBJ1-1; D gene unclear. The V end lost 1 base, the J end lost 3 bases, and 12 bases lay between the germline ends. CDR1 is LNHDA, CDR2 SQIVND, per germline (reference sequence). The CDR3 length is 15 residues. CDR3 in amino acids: CASSIGPGLHTEAFF. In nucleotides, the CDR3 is TGTGCCAGTAGTATAGGTCCCGGACTACACACTGAAGCTTTCTTT.

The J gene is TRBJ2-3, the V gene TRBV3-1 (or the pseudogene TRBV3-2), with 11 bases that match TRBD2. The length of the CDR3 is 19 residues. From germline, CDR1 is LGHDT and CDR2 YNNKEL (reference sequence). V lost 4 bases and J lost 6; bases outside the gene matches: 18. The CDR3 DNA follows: TGTGCCAGCAGCCGACCCCTCCTAGCGGGGGGACGGGGCGGGGATACGCAGTATTTT. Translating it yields CASSRPLLAGGRGGDTQYF.

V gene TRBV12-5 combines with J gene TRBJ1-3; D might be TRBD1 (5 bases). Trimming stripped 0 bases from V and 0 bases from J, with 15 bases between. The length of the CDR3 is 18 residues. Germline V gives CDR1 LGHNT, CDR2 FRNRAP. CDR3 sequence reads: CASGLVHYRPDSGNTIYF. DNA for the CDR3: TGTGCTAGTGGTTTGGTACACTACAGGCCCGACTCTGGAAACACCATATATTTT.